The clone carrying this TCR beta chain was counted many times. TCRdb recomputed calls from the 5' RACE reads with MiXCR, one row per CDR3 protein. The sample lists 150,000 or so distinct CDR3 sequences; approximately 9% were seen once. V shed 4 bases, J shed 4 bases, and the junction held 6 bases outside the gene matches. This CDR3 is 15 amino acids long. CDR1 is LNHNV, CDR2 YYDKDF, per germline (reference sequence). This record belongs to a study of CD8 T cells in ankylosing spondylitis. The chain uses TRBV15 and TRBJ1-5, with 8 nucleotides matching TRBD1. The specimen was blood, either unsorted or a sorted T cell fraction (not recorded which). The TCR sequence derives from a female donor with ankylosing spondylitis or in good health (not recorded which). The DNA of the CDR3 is TGTGCCACCAGCACCCACAGGGGGGATAATCAGCCCCAGCATTTT. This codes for CATSTHRGDNQPQHF.